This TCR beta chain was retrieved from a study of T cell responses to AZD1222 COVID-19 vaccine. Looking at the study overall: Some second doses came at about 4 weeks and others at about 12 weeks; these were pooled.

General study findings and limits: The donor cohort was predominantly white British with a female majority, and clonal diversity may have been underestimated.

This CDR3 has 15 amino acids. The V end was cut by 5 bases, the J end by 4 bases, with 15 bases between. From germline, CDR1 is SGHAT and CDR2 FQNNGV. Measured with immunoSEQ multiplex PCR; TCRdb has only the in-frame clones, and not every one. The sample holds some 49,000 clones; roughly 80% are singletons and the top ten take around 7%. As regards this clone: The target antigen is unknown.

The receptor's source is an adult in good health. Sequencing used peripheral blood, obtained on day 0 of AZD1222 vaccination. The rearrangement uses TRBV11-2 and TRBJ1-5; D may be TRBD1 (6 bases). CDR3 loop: CASSPSGGGNQPQHF. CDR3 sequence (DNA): TGTGCCAGCAGCCCCTCCGGAGGGGGGAATCAGCCCCAGCATTTT.